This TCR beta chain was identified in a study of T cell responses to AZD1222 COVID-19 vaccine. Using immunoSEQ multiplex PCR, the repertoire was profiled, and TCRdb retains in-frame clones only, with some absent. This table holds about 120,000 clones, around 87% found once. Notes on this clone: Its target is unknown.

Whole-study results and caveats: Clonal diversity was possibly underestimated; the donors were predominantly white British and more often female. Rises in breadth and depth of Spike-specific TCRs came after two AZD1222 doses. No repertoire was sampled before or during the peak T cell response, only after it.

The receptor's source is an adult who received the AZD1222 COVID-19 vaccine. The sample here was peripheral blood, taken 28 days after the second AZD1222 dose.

CDR3: CASSDQQPQHF. In nucleotides, the CDR3 is TGTGCCAGCAGTGACCAGCAGCCCCAGCATTTT. The chain is built from TRBV6-1 and TRBJ1-5, with no clear D. This CDR3 has 11 amino acids. CDR1 is MNHNS and CDR2 is SASEGT in the germline V gene. Trimming took off 3 bases at V and 7 bases at J, with 4 bases between the two ends.